The 24 T cell receptor beta chains given below trace back to one sample, sequenced in a study of CD8+ T cells in alopecia areata (dated by TCRdb to the late 2010s). Library method: the immunoSEQ multiplex PCR assay. RNA was extracted from all samples and reverse transcribed into cDNA as template for TCR sequencing. Imported from immuneACCESS, the table was reduced by TCRdb to in-frame sequences with V and J called. These copies leave out some clones; in studies compared against another copy, an unresolved V gene accounts for under half, and the cause of the remainder is not known. The sample table holds 150,000 to 200,000 clones, of which 60% to 75% were seen once. The ten largest make up about 14% of the sample. The time point tag for this specimen amounts to: 24 weeks on oral tofacitinib. The treatment or condition label on this specimen signifies: oral pan-JAK inhibitor, 5-10 mg twice daily. The specimen was CD4+ T cells sorted from blood, collected at week 24, from a patient treated with tofacitinib. The receptors derive from a human donor with alopecia areata.

This sequence joins TRBV6-1 and TRBJ2-2; D unclear. The CDR3 totals 15 residues. Germline V CDR1 and CDR2: MNHNS, SASEGT. V was pared by 2 bases and J by 1 base, with 8 bases between. CDR3: CASSEWSVNTGELFF. The DNA for the CDR3 is TGTGCCAGCAGTGAATGGTCGGTGAACACCGGGGAGCTGTTTTTT.

There are a few counts of this clone. The rearrangement links TRBV7-9 to TRBJ1-1; TRBD1 might be the D (5 bases). Germline assignment: CDR1 SEHNR and CDR2 FQNEAQ (reference sequence). Trimming pared 5 bases from V and 3 bases from J, leaving 13 bases between. The CDR3 loop spans 14 amino acids. The CDR3 loop reads CASSQGGVDTEAFF. DNA of the CDR3: TGTGCCAGCAGCCAGGGAGGGGTGGACACTGAAGCTTTCTTT.

The chain has TRBV9 and TRBJ2-7, with TRBD2 identical over 9 bases. The J segment lost 7 bases and the V segment lost 2 bases, leaving 7 bases of the junction unmatched. The germline V gene encodes CDR1 SGDLS and CDR2 YYNGEE. The CDR3 is 14 amino acids. CDR3 amino acids: CASSVSWLAGEQYF. The CDR3 nucleotides are TGTGCCAGCAGCGTTTCGTGGCTAGCGGGGGAGCAGTACTTC.

This clone was detected a few times. The chain has TRBV18 and TRBJ1-5; TRBD1 might be the D (5 bases). Germline V gene sequence: CDR1 KGHSH, CDR2 LQKENI. This CDR3 has 14 amino acids. V was clipped by 2 bases and J by 7 bases, with 12 bases between them. CDR3 in amino acids: CASSPGGRGQPQHF. The CDR3 nucleotides are TGTGCCAGCTCACCAGGGGGGAGAGGGCAGCCCCAGCATTTT.

This chain connects TRBV30 to TRBJ1-5, with TRBD1 as a possible D gene (6 bases). Trimming shortened V by 3 bases and J by 0 bases, and 15 bases separated the two germline ends. Germline V lookup: CDR1 GTSNPN, CDR2 SVGIG (reference sequence). The CDR3 contains 16 residues. Here the CDR3 reads CAWRPGDIYSNQPQHF. CDR3 sequence (DNA): TGTGCCTGGAGGCCAGGGGACATCTATAGCAATCAGCCCCAGCATTTT.

This rearrangement joins TRBV6-5 to TRBJ1-2; D is perhaps TRBD1 (6 bases). The CDR3 is made up of 14 amino acids. Germline lookup yields CDR1 MNHEY and CDR2 SVGAGI. Trimming pared 0 bases from V and 5 bases from J, leaving 10 bases between. The CDR3 DNA reads as TGTGCCAGCAGTTACTCGGGGGGGCGGTATGGCTACACCTTC. Amino acids: CASSYSGGRYGYTF.

V and J are TRBV9 and TRBJ1-1, with TRBD1 as a possible D gene (6 bases). V dropped 0 bases and J dropped 5 bases, with 14 bases sitting between them. The CDR3 loop spans 15 amino acids. Germline CDR1 SGDLS, CDR2 YYNGEE. CDR3 sequence (DNA): TGTGCCAGCAGCGTAGGTGTTACAGGGTCGACTGAAGCTTTCTTT. Its protein is CASSVGVTGSTEAFF.

The J gene is TRBJ1-2, the V gene TRBV6-5; D is undetermined. This CDR3 has 14 residues. The germline gives CDR1 MNHEY, CDR2 SVGAGI. Trimming took 6 bases from V and 5 from J, leaving 16 bases between them. The CDR3, as DNA: TGTGCCAGCAGCCCCGGTGGGGTTGGGTATGGCTACACCTTC. Protein sequence: CASSPGGVGYGYTF.

This clone was observed once. The V and J genes are TRBV5-1 and TRBJ1-1; D may be TRBD1 (5 bases). CDR1 is SGHRS, CDR2 YFSETQ, per germline. This CDR3 has 14 residues. V was cut by 0 bases and J by 7 bases, with 13 bases left in between. The DNA for the CDR3 is TGCGCCAGCAGCTTGGCCAGGGCTGACCGTGAAGCTTTCTTT. The encoded protein is CASSLARADREAFF.

This clone was seen a few times. The CDR3 sequence is CASGFWGSPEAFF. CDR3 DNA: TGTGCTAGTGGTTTTTGGGGGAGCCCTGAAGCTTTCTTT. The rearrangement joins TRBV12-5 to TRBJ1-1, with TRBD1 as a possible D gene (5 bases). The V end was cut by 3 bases, the J end by 6 bases, with 11 bases between. There are 13 residues in the CDR3. Germline V CDR1 and CDR2: LGHNT, FRNRAP.

The V and J genes are TRBV2 and TRBJ1-4; no definite D call. Between the trimmed V and J ends, which lost 6 bases and 8 bases, there was a span of 10 bases. The CDR3 sequence is 12 residues long. Germline V gene sequence: CDR1 SNHLY, CDR2 FYNNEI. DNA for the CDR3: TGTGCCAGCAGCCCCCTAGGGGAAAAACTGTTTTTT. It is translated as CASSPLGEKLFF.

In its sample, this clone was seen a few times. The chain recombines TRBV29-1 with TRBJ2-1; 10 bases fit TRBD1. CDR1 and CDR2 (germline): SQVTM, ANQGSEA. The ends lost 0 bases at V and 13 bases at J; junction bases unmatched: 18. CDR3 size: 17 residues. For the CDR3, the DNA is TGCAGCGTTGAAGATCATCCCGGTGTCGGACAGGGGGTATTCCAGTTCTTC. This codes for CSVEDHPGVGQGVFQFF.

The chain carries TRBV5-1 and TRBJ1-5; weak D call: TRBD1 (5 bases). Trimming took 5 bases from V and 5 from J, leaving 11 bases between them. Germline loops: CDR1 SGHRS, CDR2 YFSETQ. This CDR3 region has 13 residues. As DNA, the CDR3 is TGCGCCAGCAGAGCTGAAGGGGATCAGCCCCAGCATTTT. Protein: CASRAEGDQPQHF.

The V call is TRBV4-1, the J call TRBJ1-2; 9 bases align to TRBD1. Germline trimming cut 0 bases from V and 7 bases from J; bases unmatched to any gene: 12. Germline lookup yields CDR1 MGHRA and CDR2 YSYEKL. The CDR3 length is 17 residues. The CDR3 region has the DNA TGCGCCAGCAGCCAAGACGGGTGGACAGGGGAGAAGGGTGGCTACACCTTC. Its translation is CASSQDGWTGEKGGYTF.

V usage is TRBV5-1 and J usage is TRBJ1-5; 7 bases are shared with TRBD1. Germline-derived CDR1 and CDR2 are SGHRS and YFSETQ. The CDR3 is 15 amino acids. V shed 0 bases, J shed 0 bases, and the junction held 0 bases outside the gene matches. The CDR3 region has the DNA TGCGCCAGCAGCTTGGGGGACAGTAGCAATCAGCCCCAGCATTTT. As protein: CASSLGDSSNQPQHF.

V and J are TRBV29-1 and TRBJ1-6, with TRBD1 matching over 7 bases. The V gene's germline CDR1 is SQVTM and CDR2 ANQGSEA. V trimming: 7 bases; J trimming: 6 bases; junction bases outside the gene matches: 9. The CDR3 runs to 14 residues. CDR3 sequence (DNA): TGCAGCGCTAGACAGGGACCATCTAATTCACCCCTCCACTTT. Translated, it gives CSARQGPSNSPLHF.

V gene TRBV7-8 combines with J gene TRBJ2-7, with D tentatively TRBD1 or TRBD2 (6 bases each). This CDR3 comprises 17 residues. Trimming stripped 5 bases from V and 0 bases from J, with 20 bases between. Germline V lookup: CDR1 SGHVS, CDR2 FQNEAQ. The CDR3 protein is CASSQQAGGRSSYEQYF. The CDR3 coding sequence is TGTGCCAGCAGCCAACAAGCCGGGGGCAGGAGCTCCTACGAGCAGTACTTC.

The count of this clone is one. V usage is TRBV4-1 and J usage is TRBJ2-7; TRBD2 is a possible D gene (6 bases). Trimming cost V 1 base and J 6 bases, with 25 bases left between them. This CDR3 is 18 amino acids long. Looked up from germline, CDR1 is MGHRA and CDR2 is YSYEKL. The CDR3 DNA sequence: TGCGCCAGCAGCCAAGTACCACCCGCGGGAACCATTATGGGCGAGCAGTACTTC. Translation gives CASSQVPPAGTIMGEQYF.

The J gene is TRBJ2-1, the V gene TRBV2, with TRBD1 identical over 9 bases. V trimming: 3 bases; J trimming: 2 bases; junction bases outside the gene matches: 8. The CDR3 covers 17 residues. The germline V gene encodes CDR1 SNHLY and CDR2 FYNNEI. The CDR3 DNA follows: TGTGCCAGCAGTGATCTGGGACAGGGCCTTACCTACAATGAGCAGTTCTTC. As protein: CASSDLGQGLTYNEQFF.

This chain uses TRBV11-1 with TRBJ2-7; 7 bases are a match to TRBD1. Germline V gene data show CDR1 as SGHAT and CDR2 as FQDESV (reference sequence). J lost 3 bases, V lost 5 bases, and 4 bases had no gene match. The CDR3 has 13 amino acids. The DNA of the CDR3 is TGTGCCAGCAGCAACGACAGGGTCTACGAGCAGTACTTC. Encoded protein: CASSNDRVYEQYF.

The J gene is TRBJ2-7, the V gene TRBV10-3, with 8 bases aligning to TRBD1. This CDR3 spans 14 amino acids. The V segment lost 6 bases and the J segment 3 bases; nucleotides outside the gene matches: 7. Germline loops: CDR1 ENHRY, CDR2 SYGVKD. The DNA of the CDR3 is TGTGCCATCAGGGGGACAGGCATGGTCTACGAGCAGTACTTC. Translating it yields CAIRGTGMVYEQYF.

The gene calls are TRBV2 and TRBJ2-7; 8 bases agree with TRBD2. The CDR3 spans 14 residues. V was pared by 2 bases and J by 5 bases, with 5 bases of the junction left unmatched. Looked up from germline, CDR1 is SNHLY and CDR2 is FYNNEI. The CDR3 loop is CASSERGGSNEQYF. CDR3 sequence (DNA): TGTGCCAGCAGTGAACGGGGGGGATCAAACGAGCAGTACTTC.

This clone was detected only a few times. The gene calls are TRBV14 and TRBJ2-7; D remains ambiguous. CDR1 SGHDN and CDR2 FVKESK come from the germline V gene. Trimming pared 3 bases from V and 6 bases from J, leaving 6 bases between. The CDR3 totals 11 residues. The chain's CDR3 is CASSHGSEQYF. CDR3 DNA sequence: TGTGCCAGCAGCCACGGGTCCGAGCAGTACTTC. The complete variable domain, with remaining parts taken from reference TRBV14 and TRBJ2-7, reads EAGVTQFPSHSVIEKGQTVTLRCDPISGHDNLYWYRRVMGKEIKFLLHFVKESKQDESGMPNNRFLAERTGGTYSTLKVQPAELEDSGVYFCASSHGSEQYFGPGTRLTVT.

This clone occurred once. The chain carries TRBV11-2 and TRBJ2-1; the D gene is possibly TRBD2 (7 bases). This CDR3 comprises 18 residues. Germline V gene lookup returns CDR1 SGHAT and CDR2 FQNNGV. V was cut by 2 bases and J by 6 bases, with 23 bases left in between. The CDR3 DNA reads as TGTGCCAGCAGCTTATCCCCTGTCGGGGGGCCGGCTTCCAATGAGCAGTTCTTC. Protein sequence: CASSLSPVGGPASNEQFF.